Following are 24 T cell receptor beta chains from one sample sequenced in a study of blood T cell repertoires in COVID-19. Sequencing used immunoSEQ multiplex PCR; TCRdb keeps in-frame clones, though not all of them. The sample lists approximately 250,000 clones, 80% to 90% occurring once. Sequencing was done on a sample of peripheral blood. Receptor source: a man aged 25 to 40 who had recovered from COVID-19.

V usage is TRBV3-1 (or the pseudogene TRBV3-2) and J usage is TRBJ2-7; no firm D call. Trimming took 0 bases from V and 3 from J, leaving 9 bases between them. The CDR3 length is 14 residues. Germline CDR1 reads LGHDT; CDR2 reads YNNKEL (reference sequence). CDR3 DNA: TGTGCCAGCAGCCAAGATAGGCGGCTCTACGAGCAGTACTTC. Amino acids: CASSQDRRLYEQYF.

The V gene is TRBV11-1, the J gene TRBJ2-5; possible D gene TRBD2, 5 bases. This CDR3 has 15 amino acids. CDR1 SGHAT and CDR2 FQDESV come from the germline V gene (reference sequence). Trimming cost V 0 bases and J 5 bases, with 13 bases left between them. CDR3 sequence: CASSLARRAGETQYF. CDR3 DNA sequence: TGTGCCAGCAGCTTAGCCCGACGGGCGGGCGAGACCCAGTACTTC.

The chain is built from TRBV5-4 and TRBJ1-4; 7 bases line up with TRBD1. The V segment lost 2 bases and the J segment 3 bases; nucleotides outside the gene matches: 4. Germline V gene lookup returns CDR1 SGHNT and CDR2 YYREEE (reference sequence). There are 15 residues in the CDR3. This chain's CDR3 is CASSFRQGANEKLFF. The CDR3 DNA follows: TGTGCCAGCAGCTTCCGACAGGGAGCTAATGAAAAACTGTTTTTT.

In its sample, this clone was seen once. The CDR3 reads CASSLGRVSYEQYF. CDR3 in DNA: TGTGCCAGCAGCTTAGGGCGGGTATCCTACGAGCAGTACTTC. The chain joins TRBV13 to TRBJ2-7; possibly TRBD2 for D (5 bases). V lost 0 bases, J lost 1 base, and 7 bases lay in between. This CDR3 is built from 14 residues. Germline V gene lookup returns CDR1 PRHDT and CDR2 FYEKMQ (reference sequence).

The V gene is TRBV23-1, the J gene TRBJ1-2; D gene ambiguous. TRBV23-1 is placed among ORFs of uncertain function. Trimming removed 9 bases at V and 1 base at J, with 12 bases between. The CDR3 contains 13 residues. CDR3: CARDYVINYGYTF. In nucleotides, the CDR3 is TGCGCCAGAGACTACGTTATTAACTATGGCTACACCTTC.

The chain recombines TRBV6-5 with TRBJ1-3; no firm D call. Germline V gives CDR1 MNHEY, CDR2 SVGAGI. The CDR3 is 14 amino acids. V was clipped by 10 bases and J by 0 bases, with 13 bases between them. CDR3 sequence (DNA): TGTGCCACCTCCTACAGTCACTCTGGAAACACCATATATTTT. Its protein is CATSYSHSGNTIYF.

Notes on this clone: Compared with germline, one end of the junction differs, possibly owing to a read error. The chain uses TRBV20-1 and TRBJ1-4, with D uncertain. Per the germline V gene, CDR1 is DFQATT and CDR2 is SNEGSKA (reference sequence). There are 11 residues in the CDR3. As DNA, the CDR3 is TGTCGAGCGCATTTTAATGAAAAACTGTTTTTT. Protein: CRAHFNEKLFF.

This clone was recorded only once. CDR3 region: CASSGSGDTGELFF. The CDR3 DNA sequence: TGTGCCAGCTCTGGCAGCGGGGACACCGGGGAGCTGTTTTTT. The rearrangement joins TRBV19 to TRBJ2-2; 7 bases map to TRBD2. The CDR3 totals 14 residues. Trimming cost V 9 bases and J 3 bases; bases outside gene matches: 7. CDR1 is LNHDA, CDR2 SQIVND, per germline (reference sequence).

In regard to this clone: The sample has other DNA sequences that encode this CDR3 too. V usage is TRBV7-9 and J usage is TRBJ1-2; D is ambiguous. The germline V and J ends were trimmed by 1 base and 1 base, with 4 bases remaining between them. The CDR3 is 13 amino acids. Germline lookup yields CDR1 SEHNR and CDR2 FQNEAQ (reference sequence). The CDR3 sequence is CASSLDSNYGYTF. The CDR3 DNA sequence: TGTGCCAGCAGCTTAGACAGTAACTATGGCTACACCTTC. The whole variable domain, filled in from reference TRBV7-9 and TRBJ1-2, reads DTGVSQNPRHKITKRGQNVTFRCDPISEHNRLYWYRQTLGQGPEFLTYFQNEAQLEKSRLLSDRFSAERPKGSFSTLEIQRTEQGDSAMYLCASSLDSNYGYTFGSGTRLTVV.

This chain uses TRBV7-9 with TRBJ2-5, with D tentatively TRBD2 (6 bases). V lost 1 base to trimming and J lost 1 base, with 10 bases between them. Germline CDR1 is SEHNR and CDR2 is FQNEAQ (reference sequence). CDR3 length: 15 residues. Here the CDR3 reads CASSLGGDFQETQYF. The CDR3 DNA follows: TGTGCCAGCAGCTTAGGGGGGGACTTCCAAGAGACCCAGTACTTC.

The chain employs TRBV5-6 and TRBJ2-1; weak D call: TRBD1 (6 bases). CDR3 length equals 12 residues. The V gene lost 1 base and the J gene lost 13 bases, with 12 bases spanning the gap. Germline assignment: CDR1 SGHDT and CDR2 YYEEEE. The CDR3 DNA reads as TGTGCCAGCAGCTTGAAGGACAGAGAACAGTTCTTC. Protein: CASSLKDREQFF. Variable domain in full (rest from reference TRBV5-6 and TRBJ2-1): DAGVTQSPTHLIKTRGQQVTLRCSPKSGHDTVSWYQQALGQGPQFIFQYYEEEERQRGNFPDRFSGHQFPNYSSELNVNALLLGDSALYLCASSLKDREQFFGPGTRLTVL.

V usage is TRBV7-9 and J usage is TRBJ1-4; 7 nucleotides line up with TRBD1. Germline CDR1 reads SEHNR; CDR2 reads FQNEAQ (reference sequence). CDR3 length: 17 residues. J gave up 0 bases and V 5 bases, and 9 bases lay outside the gene matches. CDR3 region: CASSPRTGPATNEKLFF. The CDR3 DNA is TGTGCCAGCAGCCCCAGGACAGGACCTGCAACTAATGAAAAACTGTTTTTT.

CDR3: CASSHRQGDTEAFF. CDR3 coding DNA: TGTGCCAGCAGCCATAGACAGGGTGACACTGAAGCTTTCTTT. V usage is TRBV3-1 (or the pseudogene TRBV3-2) and J usage is TRBJ1-1, with 7 nucleotides matching TRBD1. The CDR3 runs 14 residues. CDR1 and CDR2 (germline): LGHDT, YNNKEL (reference sequence). J gave up 3 bases and V 3 bases, and 4 bases lay outside the gene matches.

This clone has a handful of counts. The rearrangement links TRBV11-2 to TRBJ1-2; D not certain. The germline V and J ends were trimmed by 3 bases and 4 bases, with 12 bases remaining between them. CDR3 length: 14 amino acids. Germline V gene sequence: CDR1 SGHAT, CDR2 FQNNGV. CDR3 sequence (DNA): TGTGCCAGCAGCTTCGAGCAGAGGATCTATGGCTACACCTTC. Protein: CASSFEQRIYGYTF.

The rearrangement uses TRBV6-5 and TRBJ1-1; a possible D gene is TRBD1 (6 bases). CDR1 and CDR2 (germline): MNHEY, SVGAGI. Trimming pared 6 bases from V and 1 base from J, leaving 12 bases between. This CDR3 comprises 14 residues. The CDR3 nucleotides are TGTGCCAGCAGACCGACAGGAGCGAACACTGAAGCTTTCTTT. It specifies CASRPTGANTEAFF.

This clone showed up just a few times. The sample carries other DNA sequences with the same CDR3. This chain links TRBV12-3 or TRBV12-4 with TRBJ2-7; D uncertain. The CDR3 runs 12 residues. Trimming took off 2 bases at V and 4 bases at J, with 6 bases between the two ends. CDR3 sequence: CASSLRGYEQYF. The CDR3 DNA reads TGTGCCAGCAGTTTAAGAGGATACGAGCAGTACTTC.

The chain joins TRBV5-6 to TRBJ1-1, with D possibly being TRBD1 (5 bases). Germline-derived CDR1 and CDR2 are SGHDT and YYEEEE. The CDR3 is 12 residues long. With 5 bases removed from V and 8 bases from J, the gap between germline ends came to 13 bases. Written as DNA, the CDR3 is TGTGCCAGCAGTTCTCAGGGTGGAGAAGCTTTCTTT. Translating it yields CASSSQGGEAFF.

The V gene is TRBV13, the J gene TRBJ2-5, with a tentative D call TRBD1 (6 bases). Trimming removed 0 bases from V and 1 base from J, with 9 bases in between. The CDR3 has 15 amino acids. CDR1 is PRHDT, CDR2 FYEKMQ, per germline (reference sequence). In DNA, the CDR3 is TGTGCCAGCAGCTTAGGGGGGGACATCCAAGAGACCCAGTACTTC. Its protein is CASSLGGDIQETQYF.

V gene TRBV11-3 combines with J gene TRBJ2-1; D possibly corresponds to TRBD1 (8 bases). CDR1 and CDR2 (germline): SGHNT, YENEEA. V dropped 5 bases and J dropped 4 bases, with 15 bases sitting between them. The length of the CDR3 is 15 residues. The CDR3 sequence: CASSGGDRPYNEQFF. The CDR3 DNA follows: TGTGCCAGCAGCGGGGGGGACAGGCCTTACAATGAGCAGTTCTTC.

V gene TRBV2 combines with J gene TRBJ1-2, with a possible D match to TRBD1 (6 bases). The CDR3 sequence is 15 residues long. CDR1 is SNHLY, CDR2 FYNNEI, per germline. Trimming shortened V by 10 bases and J by 4 bases, and 22 bases separated the two germline ends. DNA for the CDR3: TGTGCCAACCAACCTGCCCAGGGGATCGGCTATGGCTACACCTTC. Protein sequence: CANQPAQGIGYGYTF.

The chain has TRBV6-5 and TRBJ1-2; maybe TRBD1 (6 bases). The CDR3 contains 16 residues. Germline assignment: CDR1 MNHEY and CDR2 SVGAGI. Trimming removed 2 bases at V and 1 base at J, with 14 bases between. The DNA of the CDR3 is TGTGCCAGCAGTTACCCCCGTAAACAGGGTAACTATGGCTACACCTTC. It encodes CASSYPRKQGNYGYTF.

The chain recombines TRBV11-3 with TRBJ2-5, with 11 bases matching TRBD2. Germline V lookup: CDR1 SGHNT, CDR2 YENEEA. This CDR3 is 17 amino acids long. V shed 2 bases and J 4 bases; nucleotides not matched to a gene: 9. This chain's CDR3 is CASSLTLAGGHPETQYF. For the CDR3, the DNA is TGTGCCAGCAGCTTAACCCTAGCGGGGGGCCACCCAGAGACCCAGTACTTC.

The chain uses TRBV14 and TRBJ2-3, with 10 bases fitting TRBD2. This CDR3 spans 15 amino acids. Germline trimming cut 4 bases from V and 1 base from J; bases unmatched to any gene: 2. Germline V gene data show CDR1 as SGHDN and CDR2 as FVKESK. This chain's CDR3 is CASSPLAGGTDTQYF. DNA for the CDR3: TGTGCCAGCAGCCCTCTAGCGGGAGGCACAGATACGCAGTATTTT.

The chain combines TRBV6-5 with TRBJ1-1; perhaps TRBD1 as D (6 bases). The V gene lost 5 bases and the J gene lost 6 bases, with 13 bases spanning the gap. There are 13 residues in the CDR3. Germline-derived CDR1 and CDR2 are MNHEY and SVGAGI. Here the CDR3 reads CASSQGRTAEAFF. CDR3 in DNA: TGTGCCAGCAGTCAGGGGCGCACTGCTGAAGCTTTCTTT.